This entry concerns a single T cell receptor beta chain. These data originate in a study of early T cells in non-severe SARS-CoV-2 infection. Unique molecular identifiers tagged individual cDNA molecules. One entry per CDR3 protein results from TCRdb running MiXCR on the 5' RACE reads. The table has approximately 41,000 distinct CDR3 sequences, over 3.5% seen once. The origin of this receptor is an adult who was a healthcare worker with PCR-confirmed SARS-CoV-2 infection or an uninfected control (not recorded which). Sequencing input: whole blood.

This CDR3 is CASSSGLAGGADTQYF. Written as DNA, the CDR3 is TGTGCCAGCAGCTCTGGACTAGCGGGGGGGGCAGATACGCAGTATTTT. J is TRBJ2-3 and V is TRBV5-4; 15 positions match TRBD2. J was trimmed by 4 bases and V by 3 bases; bases with no gene match: 3. Germline V gene sequence: CDR1 SGHNT, CDR2 YYREEE (reference sequence). The CDR3 is 16 amino acids.